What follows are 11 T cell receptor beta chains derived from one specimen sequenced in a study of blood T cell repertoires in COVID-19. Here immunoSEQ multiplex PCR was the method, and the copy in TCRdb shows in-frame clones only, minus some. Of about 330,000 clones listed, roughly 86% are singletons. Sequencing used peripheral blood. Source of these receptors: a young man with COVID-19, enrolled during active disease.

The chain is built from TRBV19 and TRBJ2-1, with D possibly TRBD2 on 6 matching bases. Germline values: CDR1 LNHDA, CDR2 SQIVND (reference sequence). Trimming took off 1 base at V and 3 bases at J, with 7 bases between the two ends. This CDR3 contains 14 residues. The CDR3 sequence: CASSIVGGYNEQFF. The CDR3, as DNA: TGTGCCAGTAGTATAGTCGGGGGCTACAATGAGCAGTTCTTC.

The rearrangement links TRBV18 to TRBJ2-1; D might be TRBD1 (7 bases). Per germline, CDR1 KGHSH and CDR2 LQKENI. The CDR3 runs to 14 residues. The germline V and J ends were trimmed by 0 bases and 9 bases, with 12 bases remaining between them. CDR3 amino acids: CASSPPEGASEQFF. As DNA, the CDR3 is TGTGCCAGCTCACCACCGGAGGGGGCGAGTGAGCAGTTCTTC.

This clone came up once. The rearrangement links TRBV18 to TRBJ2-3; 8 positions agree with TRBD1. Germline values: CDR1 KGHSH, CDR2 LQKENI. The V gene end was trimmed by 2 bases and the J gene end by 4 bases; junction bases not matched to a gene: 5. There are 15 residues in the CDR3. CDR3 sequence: CASSPRRQGSDTQYF. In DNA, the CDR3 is TGTGCCAGCTCACCAAGACGACAGGGGTCAGATACGCAGTATTTT.

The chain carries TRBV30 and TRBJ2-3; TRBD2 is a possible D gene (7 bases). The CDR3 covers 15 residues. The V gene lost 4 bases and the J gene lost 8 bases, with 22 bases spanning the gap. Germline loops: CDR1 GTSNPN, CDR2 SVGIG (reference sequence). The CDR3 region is CAWIKGGAPLGTQYF. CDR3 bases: TGTGCCTGGATCAAGGGGGGGGCCCCCTTAGGTACGCAGTATTTT.

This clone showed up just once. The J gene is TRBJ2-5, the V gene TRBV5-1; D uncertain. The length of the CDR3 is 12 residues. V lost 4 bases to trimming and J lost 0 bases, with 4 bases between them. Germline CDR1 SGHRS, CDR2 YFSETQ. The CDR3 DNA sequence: TGCGCCAGCAGCCTGTACCAAGAGACCCAGTACTTC. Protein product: CASSLYQETQYF.

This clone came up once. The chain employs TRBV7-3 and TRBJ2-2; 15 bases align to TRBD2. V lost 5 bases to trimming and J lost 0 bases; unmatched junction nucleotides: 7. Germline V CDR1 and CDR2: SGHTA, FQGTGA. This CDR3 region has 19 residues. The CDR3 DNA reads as TGTGCCAGCAGCCTACTTGGACTAGCGGGAGGGCCGAACACCGGGGAGCTGTTTTTT. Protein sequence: CASSLLGLAGGPNTGELFF.

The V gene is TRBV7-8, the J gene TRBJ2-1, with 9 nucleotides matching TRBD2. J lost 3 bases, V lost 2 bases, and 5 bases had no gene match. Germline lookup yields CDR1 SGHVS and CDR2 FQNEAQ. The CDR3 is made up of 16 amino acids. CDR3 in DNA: TGTGCCAGCAGCTTAAGCCTAGCGGGGCTCTACAATGAGCAGTTCTTC. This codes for CASSLSLAGLYNEQFF.

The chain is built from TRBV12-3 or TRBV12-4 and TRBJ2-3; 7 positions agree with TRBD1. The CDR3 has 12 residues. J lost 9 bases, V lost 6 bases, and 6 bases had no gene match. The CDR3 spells CASSPGGQTQYF. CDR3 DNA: TGTGCCAGCAGCCCAGGGGGTCAGACGCAGTATTTT.

The CDR3 here is CASSLYSSGNTIYF. Here the CDR3 DNA reads TGTGCCAGCAGCCTATACAGCTCTGGAAACACCATATATTTT. J is TRBJ1-3 and V is TRBV7-2; D is unclear. Germline CDR1 SGHTA, CDR2 FQGNSA. This CDR3 is 14 amino acids long. V shed 5 bases and J shed 0 bases, with 8 bases lying between them. Variable domain in full (rest from reference TRBV7-2 and TRBJ1-3): GAGVSQSPSNKVTEKGKDVELRCDPISGHTALYWYRQSLGQGLEFLIYFQGNSAPDKSGLPSDRFSAERTGGSVSTLTIQRTQQEDSAVYLCASSLYSSGNTIYFGEGSWLTVV.

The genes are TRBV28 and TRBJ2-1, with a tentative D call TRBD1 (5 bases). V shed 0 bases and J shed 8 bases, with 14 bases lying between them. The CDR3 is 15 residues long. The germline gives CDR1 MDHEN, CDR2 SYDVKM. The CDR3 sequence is CASSLWGQGFDEQFF. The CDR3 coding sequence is TGTGCCAGCAGTTTATGGGGCCAGGGTTTTGATGAGCAGTTCTTC.

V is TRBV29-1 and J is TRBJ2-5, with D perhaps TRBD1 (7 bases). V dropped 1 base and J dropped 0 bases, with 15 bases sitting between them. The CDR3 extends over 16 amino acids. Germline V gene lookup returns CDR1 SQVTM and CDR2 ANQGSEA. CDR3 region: CSVEGGDRSYQETQYF. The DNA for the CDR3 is TGCAGCGTTGAAGGGGGGGACAGATCGTACCAAGAGACCCAGTACTTC.